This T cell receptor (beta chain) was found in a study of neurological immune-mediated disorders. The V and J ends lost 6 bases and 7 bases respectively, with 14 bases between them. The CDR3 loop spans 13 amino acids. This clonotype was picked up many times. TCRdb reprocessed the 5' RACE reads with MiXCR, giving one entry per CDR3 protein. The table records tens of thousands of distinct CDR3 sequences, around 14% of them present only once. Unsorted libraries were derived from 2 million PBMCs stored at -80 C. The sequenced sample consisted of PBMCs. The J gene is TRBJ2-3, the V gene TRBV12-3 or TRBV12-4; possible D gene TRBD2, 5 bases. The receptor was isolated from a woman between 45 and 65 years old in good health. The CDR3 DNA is TGTGCCAGCAGCCTCCTTGGGGAGAATACGCAGTATTTT. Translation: CASSLLGENTQYF.